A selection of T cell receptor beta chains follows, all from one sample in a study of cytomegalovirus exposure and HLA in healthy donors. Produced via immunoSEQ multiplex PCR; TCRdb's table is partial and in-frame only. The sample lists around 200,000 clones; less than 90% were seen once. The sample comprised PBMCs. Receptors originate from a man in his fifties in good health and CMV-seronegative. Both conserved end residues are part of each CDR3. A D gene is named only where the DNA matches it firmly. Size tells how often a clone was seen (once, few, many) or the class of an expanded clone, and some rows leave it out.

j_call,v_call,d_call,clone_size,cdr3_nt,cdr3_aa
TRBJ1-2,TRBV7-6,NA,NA,TGTGCCAGCAGCTCGGGGGATGGCTACACCTTC,CASSSGDGYTF
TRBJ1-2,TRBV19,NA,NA,TGTGCCAGTAGTACCGACAGGATCGACTATGGCTACACCTTC,CASSTDRIDYGYTF
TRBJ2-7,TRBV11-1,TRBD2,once,TGTGCCAGCAGCCCCCAGCGGGGATTGGGCCTCTACGAGCAGTACTTC,CASSPQRGLGLYEQYF
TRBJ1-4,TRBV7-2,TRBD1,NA,TGTGCCAGCAGCTTCCACAGGGGGACTAATGAAAAACTGTTTTTT,CASSFHRGTNEKLFF
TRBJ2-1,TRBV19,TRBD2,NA,TGTGCCAGTAGTATTCCTGGGGGGGCTAGCGGGAGCTATGAGCAGTTCTTC,CASSIPGGASGSYEQFF
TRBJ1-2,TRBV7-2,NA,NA,TGTGCCAGCAGCTACCGTCCCCAACAGGGTTGGGATGGCTACACCTTC,CASSYRPQQGWDGYTF
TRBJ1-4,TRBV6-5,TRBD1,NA,TGTGCCAGCAGTCGTTGGACAGGGGATAATGAAAAACTGTTTTTT,CASSRWTGDNEKLFF
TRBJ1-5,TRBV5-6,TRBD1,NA,TGTGCCAGCAGCCTAACGACAGGGGTTAGCAATCAGCCCCAGCATTTT,CASSLTTGVSNQPQHF
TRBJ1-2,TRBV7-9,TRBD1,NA,TGTTCCAGCCGAAGGACAGGTGGGGGCTATGGCTACACCTTC,CSSRRTGGGYGYTF
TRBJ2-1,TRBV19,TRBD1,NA,TGTGCCAGTAGGGACAGGGTACGAACTCGGTACAATGAGCAGTTCTTC,CASRDRVRTRYNEQFF
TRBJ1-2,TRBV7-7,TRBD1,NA,TGTGCTAGCAGTTCTGGACAGGGTAACGATGGCTACACCTTC,CASSSGQGNDGYTF
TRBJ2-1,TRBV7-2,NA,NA,TGTGCCAGCAGCTTAGCAAACGAGCAAGTGCAGTTCTTC,CASSLANEQVQFF
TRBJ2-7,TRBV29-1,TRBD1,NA,TGCAGCGTTGGGAAGGGGGCAGGGGGCGAGCAGTACTTC,CSVGKGAGGEQYF
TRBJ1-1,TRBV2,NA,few,TGTGCCAGTCTTGAGACAGTCGGACCTGAAGCTTTCTTT,CASLETVGPEAFF
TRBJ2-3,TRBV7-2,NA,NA,TGTGCCAGCAGCTATCAGGGAGGTAGCACAGATACGCAGTATTTT,CASSYQGGSTDTQYF
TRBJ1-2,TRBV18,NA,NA,TGTGCCAGCTCACCTACCGCCAGGGGTGGCGGCTACACCTTC,CASSPTARGGGYTF
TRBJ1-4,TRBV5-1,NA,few,TGCGCCAGCAGCTTATCAGGGCATAGTAATGAAAAACTGTTTTTT,CASSLSGHSNEKLFF
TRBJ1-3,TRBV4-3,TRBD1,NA,TGCGCCAGCAGCCAAGCCCCCACAGGGGCTTACTCTGGAAACACCATATATTTT,CASSQAPTGAYSGNTIYF
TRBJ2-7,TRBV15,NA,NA,TGTGCCACCAGCAGGAGACAGAATCCCCCCTACGAGCAGTACTTC,CATSRRQNPPYEQYF
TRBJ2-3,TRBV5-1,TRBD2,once,TGCGCCAGCAGCTTGAGTCTTTTCGGGGGGAGCACAGATACGCAGTATTTT,CASSLSLFGGSTDTQYF
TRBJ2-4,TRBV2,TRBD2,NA,TGTGCCAGCAGTCCGGGACTAGCGGGACTAGCCAAAAACATTCAGTACTTC,CASSPGLAGLAKNIQYF
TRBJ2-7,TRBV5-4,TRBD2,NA,TGTGCCAGCAGCTTCATGGGTAGCGGGGGTTTCGAGCAGTACTTC,CASSFMGSGGFEQYF
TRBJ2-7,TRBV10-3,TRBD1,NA,TGTGCCATCGGGGGGACAGGGCCCTACGAGCAGTACTTC,CAIGGTGPYEQYF
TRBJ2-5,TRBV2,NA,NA,TGTGCCGAGAGGGATGGGGTCGAGACCCAGTACTTC,CAERDGVETQYF
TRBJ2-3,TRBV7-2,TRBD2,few,TGTGCCAGCAGCCTGTGGACTAGCGGGAGTCGGGATACGCAGTATTTT,CASSLWTSGSRDTQYF
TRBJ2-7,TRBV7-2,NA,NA,TGTGCCAGCAGCTTAGTCCCGTACGAGCAGTACTTC,CASSLVPYEQYF
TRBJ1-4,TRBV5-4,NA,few,TGTGCCAGCAGCTTAGGGGCCGGTAATGAAAAACTGTTTTTT,CASSLGAGNEKLFF
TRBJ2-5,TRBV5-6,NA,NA,TGTGCCAGCAGCTTGTATAAAGAGACCCAGTACTTC,CASSLYKETQYF
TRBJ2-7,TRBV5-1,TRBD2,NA,TGCGCCAGCAAGCGGGACGGCCACGAGCAGTACTTC,CASKRDGHEQYF
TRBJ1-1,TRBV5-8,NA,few,TGTGCCAGCAGCCGAGCTGAGGTTAACACTGAAGCTTTCTTT,CASSRAEVNTEAFF
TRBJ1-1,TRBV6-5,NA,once,TGTGCCAGCAGAGCCGGGACACAGAACACTGAAGCTTTCTTT,CASRAGTQNTEAFF
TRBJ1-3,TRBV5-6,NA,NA,TGTGCCAGCAGCTGGGACTTATCGGGAAACACCATATATTTT,CASSWDLSGNTIYF
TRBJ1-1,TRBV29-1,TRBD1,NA,TGCAGCGTTGGAGATGGGGACAGGGGGCGTGTAAACACTGAAGCTTTCTTT,CSVGDGDRGRVNTEAFF
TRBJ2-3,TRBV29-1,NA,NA,TGCAGCGTTGGAGGTGAGGTCACAGATACGCAGTATTTT,CSVGGEVTDTQYF
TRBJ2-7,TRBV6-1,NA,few,TGTGCCAGCAGAAACAGGTCACACAACTACGAGCAGTACTTC,CASRNRSHNYEQYF
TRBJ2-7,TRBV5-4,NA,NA,TGTGCCAGCAGCCGTTCGGGGGTTACCTCCTACGAGCAGTACTTC,CASSRSGVTSYEQYF
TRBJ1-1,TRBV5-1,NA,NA,TGCGCCAGCACCCCCACCGCCCTCAGCGCGGAAGCTTTCTTT,CASTPTALSAEAFF
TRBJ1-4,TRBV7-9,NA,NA,TGTGCCAGCAGCTTCCCAGGCCTTAATGAAAAACTGTTTTTT,CASSFPGLNEKLFF
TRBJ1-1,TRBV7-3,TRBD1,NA,TGTGCCAGCAGCCAAAACCCCCTTACAGGGGGCCTTACTGAAGCTTTCTTT,CASSQNPLTGGLTEAFF
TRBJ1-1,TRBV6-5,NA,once,TGTGCCAGCAGTTCCACGTCTACAGGGAGCACTGAAGCTTTCTTT,CASSSTSTGSTEAFF
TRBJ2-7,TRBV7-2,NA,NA,TGTGCCAGCAGCTTATACGTAGTTCCCTACCGGTCCTACGAGCAGTACTTC,CASSLYVVPYRSYEQYF
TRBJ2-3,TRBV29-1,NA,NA,TGCAGCGTTGGTATAGGGACTAGCACAGATACGCAGTATTTT,CSVGIGTSTDTQYF
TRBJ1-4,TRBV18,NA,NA,TGTGCCAGCTCACCTCGGAGCAGGGGTAATGAAAAACTGTTTTTT,CASSPRSRGNEKLFF
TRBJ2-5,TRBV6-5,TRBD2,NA,TGTGCCAGCAGTTACTCACTAGCGGGGCCCATGAAGACCCAGTACTTC,CASSYSLAGPMKTQYF